This entry lists 8 T cell receptor beta chains sequenced from one sample in a study of T cell responses to AZD1222 COVID-19 vaccine. Sequencing used immunoSEQ multiplex PCR; TCRdb keeps in-frame clones, though not all of them. Of 150,000 to 200,000 clones listed, around 93% are singletons. The specimen was peripheral blood, collected on day 0 of AZD1222 vaccination. The receptors derive from an adult in good health.

The chain joins TRBV18 to TRBJ1-4; D remains ambiguous. The germline V gene has CDR1 KGHSH and CDR2 LQKENI. V shed 4 bases and J shed 5 bases, with 8 bases lying between them. The CDR3 length is 13 residues. Here the CDR3 reads CASSRDVNEKLFF. CDR3 DNA sequence: TGTGCCAGCTCACGCGACGTAAATGAAAAACTGTTTTTT.

The chain joins TRBV7-9 to TRBJ2-7, with a weak D call TRBD2 (6 bases). CDR1 is SEHNR and CDR2 is FQNEAQ in the germline V gene (reference sequence). The CDR3 is 15 amino acids. Trimming cost V 6 bases and J 0 bases, with 15 bases left between them. The CDR3 region has the DNA TGTGCCAGCAGATCCACGGGGAGGAGCTCCTACGAGCAGTACTTC. Translated: CASRSTGRSSYEQYF.

The gene calls are TRBV6-1 and TRBJ2-7, with TRBD1 matching over 9 bases. V shed 1 base, J shed 3 bases, and the junction held 1 base outside the gene matches. Germline assignment: CDR1 MNHNS and CDR2 SASEGT. The CDR3 contains 14 residues. The CDR3 loop reads CASSEGQGDYEQYF. DNA of the CDR3: TGTGCCAGCAGTGAAGGACAGGGGGACTACGAGCAGTACTTC.

The genes are TRBV7-2 and TRBJ2-7; the match to TRBD2 covers 8 bases. Germline V gene data show CDR1 as SGHTA and CDR2 as FQGNSA. The CDR3 sequence is 15 residues long. V lost 5 bases to trimming and J lost 0 bases; unmatched junction nucleotides: 6. As DNA, the CDR3 is TGTGCCAGCAGCGGTAGCGGGGCGAGCTCCTACGAGCAGTACTTC. Translation gives CASSGSGASSYEQYF.

This clone showed up just once. The CDR3 is CASSPDYTYEQYF. As DNA, the CDR3 is TGTGCCAGCAGCCCGGACTATACCTACGAGCAGTACTTC. V gene TRBV12-3 or TRBV12-4 combines with J gene TRBJ2-7, with a possible D match to TRBD2 (6 bases). Trimming stripped 6 bases from V and 2 bases from J, with 11 bases between. The CDR3 loop spans 13 amino acids.

In nucleotides, the CDR3 is TGTGCCAGCAGACTCCTAGGGGGCAGGAGTGAAAAACTGTTTTTT. Translated, it gives CASRLLGGRSEKLFF. The chain combines TRBV6-5 with TRBJ1-4, with 7 bases aligning to TRBD1. V shed 6 bases, J shed 7 bases, and the junction held 11 bases outside the gene matches. This CDR3 has 15 residues. In germline, CDR1 is MNHEY, CDR2 SVGAGI.

The chain employs TRBV6-5 and TRBJ2-2; D is unclear. This CDR3 contains 15 residues. V gave up 3 bases and J gave up 1 base, with 9 bases separating them. Germline V gene data show CDR1 as MNHEY and CDR2 as SVGAGI. CDR3 amino acids: CASSYRRLNTGELFF. The CDR3 region has the DNA TGTGCCAGCAGTTATAGGCGGTTGAACACCGGGGAGCTGTTTTTT.

This sequence joins TRBV30 and TRBJ1-6, with TRBD1 as a possible D gene (5 bases). This CDR3 is 17 amino acids long. CDR1 GTSNPN and CDR2 SVGIG come from the germline V gene (reference sequence). V lost 0 bases, J lost 5 bases, and 17 bases lay in between. Here the CDR3 DNA reads TGTGCCTGGAGTGTAAGAAGGGGACGGATCAATAATTCACCCCTCCACTTT. It yields the protein CAWSVRRGRINNSPLHF.